This entry describes one T cell receptor beta chain. It has no known antigen specificity. Base-call qualities are not available, and no considerably larger clone is one nucleotide away. Donors were approximately 42 systemically healthy Caucasian individuals from Russia aged roughly 6 to 95 years. About 9.8 milliliters of peripheral blood were drawn from each donor into EDTA-treated Vacutainer tubes. Ficoll-Paque density-gradient centrifugation was used to isolate PBMCs, with at least 6 million obtained per sample. Trizol reagent was used to extract total RNA from PBMCs, with at least 5.5 micrograms per sample. Naive CD45RAhigh/CD27high T cell percentages were measured by flow cytometry on a PBMC aliquot from every donor. The receptor library was made with 5' RACE. This sample was sequenced with an Illumina HiSeq 2500. The second PCR ran for roughly 7 to 11 cycles and used a J-beta primer mix along with a sample-barcoded 5' primer. Each TCR beta cDNA molecule received a unique molecular identifier from a template-switch 5' adaptor carrying 12 random nucleotides. Each sample yielded at least 2.5 million CDR3-containing paired-end reads. All of the RNA was converted into first-strand cDNA using the Mint cDNA synthesis kit, with a TRBC-specific oligonucleotide serving as the primer. All cDNA was treated with uracil-DNA glycosylase and then went through a first 18-cycle PCR with the universal primers M1SS and BC2_uni_R. In the authors' own workflow: Each sample was normalized by randomly selecting 1 million high-quality reads, each carrying a distinct molecular identifier. Instead of being binned into consensus sequences, reads with shared molecular identifiers were discarded. MiTCR, run with a Q25 quality threshold and the strictest error-elimination algorithm, handled CDR3 identification, clonotype clustering and error correction. A nonparametric unseen species model with Euler transformation was used to estimate a lower bound on total TCR beta diversity. Using fastp trimming at Q25 and MiXCR clonotype assembly, TCRdb reanalyzed the public sequencing data and kept in-frame beta chains. All rows with the same CDR3 protein become a single entry with the most common DNA and genes. TCRdb's processing, not the authors', yielded these V and J calls. The sample contains approximately 940,000 distinct CDR3 sequences, roughly 52% of them found a single time. The biggest ten clones account for about an eighth of the sample.

The data originate from a study of blood T cells in healthy people across ages (dated by TCRdb to the mid-2010s). Notes on the research overall: In model experiments, roughly one uniquely barcoded TCR beta cDNA molecule per two T cells was captured by template switching. Two additional independent replicas of 1 million unique cDNA reads from the same blood draw were analyzed for two donors (one aged 18 to 30 and one aged 80 or older). Four age groups were formed from the donors: young (average roughly 15 years), middle-aged (just under 40), aged (more than 55) and long-lived (roughly 81). The study measured age-related changes in TCR beta repertoire diversity using deep sequencing normalized with unique cDNA molecular identifiers. To avoid experimental bias, donors of different ages were distributed randomly across sequencing lanes.

What the research found in general, with its limitations: Observed TCR beta diversity correlated strongly with the percentage of naive T cells measured by flow cytometry. The long-lived group showed more naive CD4+ T cells, fewer expanded clones and increased TCR diversity than the aged group, suggesting age selection. Donor CMV infection status was unknown, potentially confounding age-related changes in expanded clonotypes. Estimates of total diversity from one million sequenced T cells were regarded as lower bounds and underestimates. Observed TCR beta diversity per million T cells fell roughly linearly with age, and a significant reduction was already apparent by age about 36. Since profiling was done on bulk unsorted PBMCs, naive and antigen-experienced compartments could not be conclusively compared.

The V end gives up 7 bases and the J end 6 bases, leaving 4 bases in the junction not matched to a gene. From cysteine to phenylalanine, the CDR3 is 13 amino acids long. Solely the CDR3 DNA is kept, with 39 bases framed from the first base. CDR1 and CDR2, looked up from the germline V gene, are SGHAT and FQNNGV. This receptor chain uses TRBV11-2 and TRBJ2-3, with 10 middle bases fitting TRBD2. The sequencing sample was made of blood. This clonotype was sampled from a man between 25 and 39 years old in good health. The DNA sequence follows: TGTGCCAGCAACCCTAGCGGGGGTGATACGCAGTATTTT. Its protein reads: CASNPSGGDTQYF.